This section outlines one T cell receptor beta chain sequence together with its context. Individuals drawn from some 25 US areas were roughly 18 to 95 years old. Participant-reported clinical history was the basis for cohort assignment. Recovered participants had two consecutive negative NP/OP PCR tests, healthcare professional clearance, or symptom resolution. This sample is part of a study of blood T cell repertoires in COVID-19. Only in-frame clones appear in the TCRdb table, and some are missing; sequencing was by immunoSEQ multiplex PCR. Found here are about 190,000 clones, about four fifths of them singletons; the top ten hold roughly 3%. The V gene's germline CDR1 is SGDLS and CDR2 YYNGEE. This CDR3 is built from 15 residues. The V and J ends lost 4 bases and 4 bases, in that order; junction bases with no gene match: 4.

The chain carries TRBV9 and TRBJ1-4; 10 positions match TRBD1. The receptor comes from a woman in her twenties or thirties who had recovered from COVID-19. What was sequenced was PBMCs or T cells enriched from blood (not recorded which). CDR3: CASSPGDRGNEKLFF. The CDR3 bases are TGTGCCAGCAGCCCGGGGGACAGGGGTAATGAAAAACTGTTTTTT.